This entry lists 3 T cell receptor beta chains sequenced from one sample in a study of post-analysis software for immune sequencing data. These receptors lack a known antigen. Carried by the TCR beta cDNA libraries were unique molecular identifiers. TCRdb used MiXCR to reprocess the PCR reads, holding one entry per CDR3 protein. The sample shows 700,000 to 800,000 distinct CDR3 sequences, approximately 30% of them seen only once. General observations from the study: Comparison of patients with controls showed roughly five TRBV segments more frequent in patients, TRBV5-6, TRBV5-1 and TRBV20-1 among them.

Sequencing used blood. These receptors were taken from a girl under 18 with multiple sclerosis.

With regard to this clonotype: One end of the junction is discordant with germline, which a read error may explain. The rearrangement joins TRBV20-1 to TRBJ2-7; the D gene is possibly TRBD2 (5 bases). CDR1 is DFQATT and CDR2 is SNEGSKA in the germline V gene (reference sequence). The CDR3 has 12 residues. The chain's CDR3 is CSARGSGYEQYF. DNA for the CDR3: TGCAGTGCTAGAGGGAGCGGCTACGAGCAGTATTTC.

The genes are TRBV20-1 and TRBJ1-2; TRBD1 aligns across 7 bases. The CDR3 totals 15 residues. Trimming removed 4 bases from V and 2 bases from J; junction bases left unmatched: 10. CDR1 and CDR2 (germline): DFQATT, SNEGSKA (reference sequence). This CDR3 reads CSAKAPGTANYGYTF. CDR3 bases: TGCAGTGCTAAAGCACCCGGGACAGCAAACTATGGCTACACCTTC.

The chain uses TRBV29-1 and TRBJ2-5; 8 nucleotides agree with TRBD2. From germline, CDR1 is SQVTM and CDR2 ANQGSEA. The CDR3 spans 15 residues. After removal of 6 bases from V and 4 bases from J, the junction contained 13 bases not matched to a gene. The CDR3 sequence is CSVPGAGGGGETQYF. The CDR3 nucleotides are TGCAGCGTCCCTGGGGCGGGGGGCGGGGGAGAGACCCAGTACTTC. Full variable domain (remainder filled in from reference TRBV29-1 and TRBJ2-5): SAVISQKPSRDICQRGTSLTIQCQVDSQVTMMFWYRQQPGQSLTLIATANQGSEATYESGFVIDKFPISRPNLTFSTLTVSNMSPEDSSIYLCSVPGAGGGGETQYFGPGTRLLVL.